The next 2 T cell receptor beta chains were all read from a single sample in a study of blood T cell repertoires in COVID-19. Measured with immunoSEQ multiplex PCR; TCRdb has only the in-frame clones, and not every one. Here the sample spans more than 300,000 clones, roughly nine tenths being singletons. The sequenced sample consisted of PBMCs or T cells enriched from blood (not recorded which). These receptors were collected from a woman between 25 and 40 years old who had been exposed to COVID-19.

The chain uses TRBV3-1 (or the pseudogene TRBV3-2) and TRBJ1-2; D possibly corresponds to TRBD1 (5 bases). CDR1 and CDR2 from the germline V gene are LGHDT and YNNKEL (reference sequence). The ends were cut back, 0 bases at V and 4 bases at J, with 9 bases in the middle. The CDR3 is 14 amino acids. CDR3 amino acids: CASSQDRQGYGYTF. Here the CDR3 DNA reads TGTGCCAGCAGCCAAGATAGGCAGGGCTATGGCTACACCTTC.

The chain has TRBV13 and TRBJ2-7, with D maybe TRBD2 (6 bases). Trimming cost V 5 bases and J 5 bases, with 13 bases left between them. The germline gives CDR1 PRHDT, CDR2 FYEKMQ (reference sequence). The length of the CDR3 is 13 residues. CDR3 sequence reads: CASSLGGRNEQYF. CDR3 in DNA: TGTGCCAGCAGCCTCGGGGGTAGGAACGAGCAGTACTTC.